The 18 T cell receptor beta chains reported below all come from one sample, sequenced in a study of cytomegalovirus exposure and HLA in healthy donors. Using immunoSEQ multiplex PCR, the repertoire was profiled, and TCRdb retains in-frame clones only, with some absent. The table records fewer than 400,000 clones, 80% to 90% of them present only once. The sequenced sample was PBMCs. These receptors were taken from a woman aged 18-29 years in good health and CMV-seronegative.

The chain uses TRBV30 and TRBJ2-2; TRBD1 might be the D (6 bases). The V gene lost 1 base and the J gene lost 4 bases, with 10 bases spanning the gap. CDR3 size: 14 residues. CDR1 and CDR2 from the germline V gene are GTSNPN and SVGIG (reference sequence). DNA for the CDR3: TGTGCCTGGAGTGGCACAGGGACCACCGGGGAGCTGTTTTTT. It specifies CAWSGTGTTGELFF.

In this sample, this clone turned up once. The sample contains more than one DNA sequence encoding this CDR3. The chain combines TRBV9 with TRBJ1-4; tentative D call: TRBD1 (5 bases). The germline V gene has CDR1 SGDLS and CDR2 YYNGEE. The CDR3 spans 15 residues. Trimming took 2 bases from V and 0 from J, leaving 8 bases between them. CDR3 region: CASSVGTATNEKLFF. For the CDR3, the DNA is TGTGCCAGCAGCGTGGGGACTGCAACTAATGAAAAACTGTTTTTT.

The rearrangement joins TRBV6-7 to TRBJ2-1, with D unclear. TRBV6-7 is marked as an open reading frame, function uncertain. The CDR3 contains 11 residues. V shed 4 bases and J shed 5 bases, with 3 bases lying between them. CDR3 residues: CASSSDNEQFF. The CDR3 coding sequence is TGTGCCAGCAGTTCGGACAATGAGCAGTTCTTC.

V is TRBV11-2 and J is TRBJ2-1, with D perhaps matching TRBD2 (7 bases). Trimming pared 7 bases from V and 4 bases from J, leaving 17 bases between. Germline CDR1 reads SGHAT; CDR2 reads FQNNGV. This CDR3 spans 15 amino acids. The CDR3 region is CASTIGGGGYNEQFF. DNA of the CDR3: TGTGCCAGCACCATAGGGGGGGGCGGGTACAATGAGCAGTTCTTC.

V is TRBV25-1 and J is TRBJ1-3, with D maybe TRBD1 (6 bases). The V and J ends lost 1 base and 6 bases respectively, with 10 bases between them. The CDR3 runs 14 residues. Germline CDR1 MGHDK, CDR2 SYGVNS. The CDR3 region is CASSESAGVNTIYF. DNA of the CDR3: TGTGCCAGCAGTGAATCGGCAGGGGTAAACACCATATATTTT.

The chain carries TRBV18 and TRBJ2-7; tentative D call: TRBD1 (6 bases). In germline, CDR1 is KGHSH, CDR2 LQKENI. The V gene lost 3 bases and the J gene lost 3 bases, with 18 bases spanning the gap. The CDR3 spans 16 residues. CDR3 in amino acids: CASSPGAGALGYEQYF. In nucleotides, the CDR3 is TGTGCCAGCTCACCCGGCGCAGGGGCCCTGGGCTACGAGCAGTACTTC.

V gene TRBV7-3 combines with J gene TRBJ2-4; 8 nucleotides match TRBD2. Trimming at V came to 1 base and at J to 4 bases, leaving 9 bases not matched to a gene. CDR1 SGHTA and CDR2 FQGTGA come from the germline V gene. The CDR3 sequence is 17 residues long. CDR3 DNA: TGTGCCAGCAGCTTAAGCCGGGAGGGCCTTGTGAAAAACATTCAGTACTTC. Translating it yields CASSLSREGLVKNIQYF. Full variable domain (rest looked up from reference TRBV7-3 and TRBJ2-4): GAGVSQTPSNKVTEKGKYVELRCDPISGHTALYWYRQSLGQGPEFLIYFQGTGAADDSGLPNDRFFAVRPEGSVSTLKIQRTERGDSAVYLCASSLSREGLVKNIQYFGAGTRLSVL.

J is TRBJ1-5 and V is TRBV4-3; no definite D call. This CDR3 has 13 residues. Germline CDR1 and CDR2: LGHNA and YSLEER. Trimming pared 5 bases from V and 4 bases from J, leaving 9 bases between. CDR3 amino acids: CASSSDLNQPQHF. Here the CDR3 DNA reads TGCGCCAGCAGCTCGGACTTGAATCAGCCCCAGCATTTT.

The chain is built from TRBV7-6 and TRBJ1-5; possibly TRBD1 for D (5 bases). CDR3 length: 18 amino acids. Trimming took off 1 base at V and 0 bases at J, with 16 bases between the two ends. Per germline, CDR1 SGHVS and CDR2 FNYEAQ. CDR3 in amino acids: CASSLVSPGIDSNQPQHF. The CDR3 bases are TGTGCCAGCAGCTTAGTTTCTCCAGGGATAGATAGCAATCAGCCCCAGCATTTT.

The chain recombines TRBV15 with TRBJ2-1; D ambiguous. This CDR3 is 15 amino acids long. Per the germline V gene, CDR1 is LNHNV and CDR2 is YYDKDF (reference sequence). V gave up 5 bases and J gave up 1 base, with 12 bases separating them. CDR3 sequence: CATSPRLESYNEQFF. The CDR3 region has the DNA TGTGCCACCAGCCCCCGGCTAGAATCCTACAATGAGCAGTTCTTC.

The CDR3 reads CASSDGGGITIYF. The CDR3 bases are TGTGCCAGCAGTGATGGAGGGGGCATCACCATATATTTT. The chain uses TRBV2 and TRBJ1-3, with TRBD1 identical over 7 bases. The germline gives CDR1 SNHLY, CDR2 FYNNEI. J was trimmed by 9 bases and V by 3 bases; bases with no gene match: 5. This CDR3 spans 13 amino acids.

CDR3 sequence (DNA): TGTGCCAGCAGCCATCAGTCCCCAGGACTAGCGGGAGGGGCACAAGAGACCCAGTACTTC. This translates into CASSHQSPGLAGGAQETQYF. The chain uses TRBV4-2 and TRBJ2-5, with TRBD2 matching 15 bases. The V gene end was trimmed by 3 bases and the J gene end by 2 bases; junction bases not matched to a gene: 13. The CDR3 loop spans 20 amino acids. Germline CDR1 LGHNA, CDR2 YNFKEQ.

V gene TRBV11-2 combines with J gene TRBJ2-2; D unclear. Germline values: CDR1 SGHAT, CDR2 FQNNGV. Between the trimmed V and J ends, which lost 1 base and 5 bases, there was a span of 8 bases. The CDR3 contains 14 residues. The chain's CDR3 is CASSLAVGTGELFF. The DNA of the CDR3 is TGTGCCAGCAGCTTAGCCGTCGGTACCGGGGAGCTGTTTTTT.

This sequence joins TRBV18 and TRBJ1-2; 8 bases agree with TRBD1. CDR3 length: 16 residues. CDR1 and CDR2 (germline): KGHSH, LQKENI. The V segment lost 2 bases and the J segment 8 bases; nucleotides outside the gene matches: 13. CDR3 DNA: TGTGCCAGCTCACCAGAATCTCGGGGACAGGTTCAAGGCTACACCTTC. This codes for CASSPESRGQVQGYTF.

This rearrangement joins TRBV5-1 to TRBJ2-1; 8 bases match TRBD2. V gave up 5 bases and J gave up 0 bases; unmatched junction bases: 4. This CDR3 has 15 residues. Germline CDR1 and CDR2: SGHRS and YFSETQ. CDR3 nucleotides: TGCGCCAGCAGACACCTAGCGGGCTCCTACAATGAGCAGTTCTTC. Its protein product is CASRHLAGSYNEQFF.

This chain links TRBV27 with TRBJ1-5; D possibly corresponds to TRBD1 (5 bases). Germline values: CDR1 MNHEY, CDR2 SMNVEV (reference sequence). The CDR3 spans 15 residues. Trimming took off 5 bases at V and 4 bases at J, with 15 bases between the two ends. The CDR3 DNA follows: TGTGCCAGCAGTGGGGGAGGCAGACCTAATCAGCCCCAGCATTTT. It yields the protein CASSGGGRPNQPQHF.

CDR3 DNA: TGTGCCAGCAGTTACCTCAGGGGCCGGGAGCAGTACTTC. Translation gives CASSYLRGREQYF. V is TRBV6-5 and J is TRBJ2-7; D perhaps matches TRBD1 (6 bases). The V and J ends lost 2 bases and 7 bases respectively, with 12 bases between them. This CDR3 region has 13 residues. The germline CDR1 and CDR2 sequences are MNHEY and SVGAGI.

This rearrangement joins TRBV18 to TRBJ2-3; TRBD1 is a possible D gene (6 bases). CDR1 is KGHSH, CDR2 LQKENI, per germline. The V and J ends lost 0 bases and 4 bases respectively, with 11 bases between them. The CDR3 consists of 15 residues. Here the CDR3 reads CASSPPLQGPDTQYF. DNA of the CDR3: TGTGCCAGCTCACCACCGCTACAGGGCCCAGATACGCAGTATTTT.